This TCR beta chain derives from a study of T cell responses to AZD1222 COVID-19 vaccine. Remarks on this clone: Its target is not known.

Profiled with immunoSEQ multiplex PCR; TCRdb holds only in-frame clones, not every one. The data contain over 35,000 clones, about four fifths of them singletons. Study results and limitations: Epitopes outside B.1.351 and B.1.1.7 mutated regions reportedly drew nearly half of spike TCRs. White British donors predominated, females outnumbered males, and clonal diversity was possibly underestimated. Repertoires were obtained solely post-peak T cell response.

This specimen consisted of peripheral blood, obtained 28 days after the second dose of the MenACWY control vaccine. This clonotype was obtained from an adult who received the MenACWY meningococcal vaccine as a control.

CDR3 protein: CASRATGGAGQPQHF. CDR3 DNA: TGTGCCAGCAGGGCAACAGGGGGCGCTGGTCAGCCCCAGCATTTT. The chain has TRBV2 and TRBJ1-5; the match to TRBD1 covers 9 bases. J lost 6 bases, V lost 6 bases, and 9 bases had no gene match. The CDR3 loop spans 15 amino acids. Germline assignment: CDR1 SNHLY and CDR2 FYNNEI.